The 26 T cell receptor beta chains below were found in one sample sequenced in a study of shared clonotypes between healthy human individuals. The method was immunoSEQ multiplex PCR; TCRdb's version includes in-frame clones alone and lacks a portion of them. The sample carries some 1 million clones, 65% to 80% recorded once. Sequencing used memory CD4+ T cells sorted from blood. Subset indicated: CD45RA-negative fraction. These receptors came from a man in his late teens or twenties in good health.

This clone was detected only a few times. The V call is TRBV30, the J call TRBJ2-3; D call uncertain. V dropped 4 bases and J dropped 2 bases, with 7 bases sitting between them. The CDR3 runs 12 residues. From germline, CDR1 is GTSNPN and CDR2 SVGIG (reference sequence). The CDR3 region has the DNA TGTGCCTGGAACCTGTTCACAGATACGCAGTATTTT. This sequence encodes CAWNLFTDTQYF. Based on the CDR3 plus reference TRBV30 and TRBJ2-3, the full variable domain is SQTIHQWPATLVQPVGSPLSLECTVEGTSNPNLYWYRQAAGRGLQLLFYSVGIGQISSEVPQNLSASRPQDRQFILSSKKLLLSDSGFYLCAWNLFTDTQYFGPGTRLTVL.

The chain carries TRBV6-1 and TRBJ1-2; D is unresolved. The ends were cut back, 3 bases at V and 13 bases at J, with 12 bases in the middle. Per the germline V gene, CDR1 is MNHNS and CDR2 is SASEGT. This CDR3 region has 11 residues. The CDR3, as DNA: TGTGCCAGCAGTGATCTGGGTTTGCCCACCTTC. Its protein product is CASSDLGLPTF.

The chain employs TRBV10-2 and TRBJ1-2; no definite D call. V lost 3 bases and J 4 bases, leaving 9 bases between the germline ends. CDR1 and CDR2 (germline): WSHSY, SAAADI. There are 13 residues in the CDR3. In nucleotides, the CDR3 is TGCGCCAGCAGTGACGGAGGGAGCTATGGCTACACCTTC. Amino acids: CASSDGGSYGYTF.

The chain recombines TRBV2 with TRBJ1-4; D is possibly TRBD1 (6 bases). The CDR3 contains 14 residues. Trimming removed 4 bases at V and 7 bases at J, with 13 bases between. The germline V gene encodes CDR1 SNHLY and CDR2 FYNNEI. The CDR3 DNA reads as TGTGCCAGCAGTGTCAGGTTAGGGGGTGAAAAACTGTTTTTT. Protein: CASSVRLGGEKLFF.

To note about this clone: The likely explanation is a read error, given a far larger clone one base away. CDR3 protein: CASSGSTTSDSPYEQYF. DNA for the CDR3: TGTGCCAGCAGCGGATCGACAACTAGCGATAGCCCCTACGAGCAGTACTTC. This chain uses TRBV7-9 with TRBJ2-7, with TRBD2 matching over 7 bases. The CDR3 length is 17 residues. The germline CDR1 and CDR2 sequences are SEHNR and FQNEAQ (reference sequence). J gave up 2 bases and V 5 bases, and 15 bases lay outside the gene matches.

This clone appeared a single time. The chain is built from TRBV5-1 and TRBJ2-2; TRBD1 matches at 8 bases. Per germline, CDR1 SGHRS and CDR2 YFSETQ. The V gene end was trimmed by 2 bases and the J gene end by 0 bases; junction bases not matched to a gene: 6. The CDR3 runs to 17 residues. The CDR3 loop reads CASSFTGGLSNTGELFF. DNA for the CDR3: TGCGCCAGCAGCTTTACAGGGGGGCTTTCGAACACCGGGGAGCTGTTTTTT.

The rearrangement links TRBV11-2 to TRBJ1-3; D ambiguous. Between the trimmed V and J ends, which lost 1 base and 0 bases, there was a span of 7 bases. The CDR3 runs to 15 residues. Germline CDR1 is SGHAT and CDR2 is FQNNGV. Written as DNA, the CDR3 is TGTGCCAGCAGCTTAGCTTCCTACTCTGGAAACACCATATATTTT. This codes for CASSLASYSGNTIYF.

This chain uses TRBV2 with TRBJ2-5, with D perhaps TRBD2 (5 bases). Between the trimmed V and J ends, which lost 6 bases and 7 bases, there was a span of 9 bases. Germline assignment: CDR1 SNHLY and CDR2 FYNNEI. The CDR3 covers 11 residues. The CDR3 sequence is CASRADLTQYF. CDR3 DNA: TGTGCCAGCAGAGCGGACTTGACCCAGTACTTC.

The CDR3 coding sequence is TGTGCCAGCAGCCCAAATCCAGTAACAGATACGCAGTATTTT. It codes for CASSPNPVTDTQYF. This chain connects TRBV11-2 to TRBJ2-3; D not resolved. V lost 5 bases, J lost 3 bases, and 12 bases lay in between. The CDR3 sequence is 14 residues long. Germline V gives CDR1 SGHAT, CDR2 FQNNGV.

This rearrangement joins TRBV10-2 to TRBJ1-5, with D hard to call. Germline V lookup: CDR1 WSHSY, CDR2 SAAADI. Between the trimmed V and J ends, which lost 3 bases and 4 bases, there was a span of 10 bases. The CDR3 runs to 14 residues. The CDR3 loop is CASSDGQHNQPQHF. The CDR3 nucleotides are TGCGCCAGCAGTGATGGGCAGCATAATCAGCCCCAGCATTTT.

The rearrangement links TRBV5-1 to TRBJ2-7; D perhaps matches TRBD1 (5 bases). This CDR3 region has 16 residues. Germline V gene lookup returns CDR1 SGHRS and CDR2 YFSETQ. Trimming pared 0 bases from V and 2 bases from J, leaving 15 bases between. The chain's CDR3 is CASSLDRPPTPYEQYF. CDR3 DNA: TGCGCCAGCAGCTTGGACAGGCCACCTACCCCCTACGAGCAGTACTTC.

This clone has more than one count but fewer than ten. The chain joins TRBV27 to TRBJ1-2; D might be TRBD1 (5 bases). Germline V gene lookup returns CDR1 MNHEY and CDR2 SMNVEV (reference sequence). The CDR3 totals 16 residues. With 0 bases removed from V and 5 bases from J, the gap between germline ends came to 16 bases. CDR3 sequence reads: CASSLSADTRRYGYTF. The DNA for the CDR3 is TGTGCCAGCAGTTTATCCGCGGACACGAGACGATATGGCTACACCTTC.

CDR3 sequence (DNA): TGTGCCAGCAGCTTTACTAGCTCCGGGGAGCTGTTTTTT. It translates to CASSFTSSGELFF. The genes are TRBV7-3 and TRBJ2-2, with a possible D match to TRBD2 (6 bases). Germline CDR1 SGHTA, CDR2 FQGTGA. The V and J ends lost 3 bases and 6 bases respectively, with 8 bases between them. The CDR3 extends over 13 amino acids.

The chain uses TRBV19 and TRBJ1-4; TRBD1 is a possible D gene (6 bases). CDR1 is LNHDA, CDR2 SQIVND, per germline (reference sequence). The CDR3 has 14 amino acids. Trimming shortened V by 3 bases and J by 7 bases, and 12 bases separated the two germline ends. CDR3 nucleotide sequence: TGTGCCAGTAGTATTCAGGGGATCAGTGAAAAACTGTTTTTT. It encodes CASSIQGISEKLFF.

The chain combines TRBV19 with TRBJ1-1; TRBD1 matches at 8 bases. CDR1 is LNHDA and CDR2 is SQIVND in the germline V gene (reference sequence). Trimming took 6 bases from V and 11 from J; bases not matched to a gene: 14. The CDR3 runs to 14 residues. CDR3 in amino acids: CASSGGRGLSWAFF. The CDR3 DNA follows: TGTGCCAGTAGCGGCGGCAGGGGGCTTTCGTGGGCTTTCTTT.

The chain combines TRBV5-1 with TRBJ2-1; 9 bases line up with TRBD2. CDR3 length: 15 residues. Germline CDR1 SGHRS, CDR2 YFSETQ. V shed 7 bases and J 3 bases; nucleotides not matched to a gene: 8. CDR3 sequence (DNA): TGCGCCAGCGGTCTCCTAGCGGGGAACTACAATGAGCAGTTCTTC. Protein sequence: CASGLLAGNYNEQFF.

The chain links TRBV15 to TRBJ1-6; D unresolved. Trimming left V 0 bases short and J 3 bases short, with 3 bases between. This CDR3 has 14 amino acids. Germline V gives CDR1 LNHNV, CDR2 YYDKDF (reference sequence). The DNA of the CDR3 is TGTGCCACCAGCAGAGATGGCTATAATTCACCCCTCCACTTT. Residues: CATSRDGYNSPLHF.

The chain recombines TRBV29-1 with TRBJ2-2; D gene uncertain. Germline V gene sequence: CDR1 SQVTM, CDR2 ANQGSEA. The CDR3 is made up of 14 amino acids. Trimming took off 7 bases at V and 2 bases at J, with 14 bases between the two ends. The CDR3 is CSATRDTNTGELFF. The CDR3 bases are TGCAGCGCCACAAGAGACACTAACACCGGGGAGCTGTTTTTT.

The chain has TRBV6-6 and TRBJ1-2, with D unresolved. V was pared by 0 bases and J by 7 bases, with 12 bases between. The germline CDR1 and CDR2 sequences are MNHNY and SVGAGI (reference sequence). The CDR3 is 14 amino acids. DNA for the CDR3: TGTGCCAGCAGTTACTCGATAACGGTCGGTGGCTACACCTTC. This gives the protein CASSYSITVGGYTF.

This chain uses TRBV28 with TRBJ1-2, with a tentative D call TRBD1 (5 bases). Trimming removed 1 base at V and 2 bases at J, with 11 bases between. The CDR3 totals 15 residues. Germline CDR1 is MDHEN and CDR2 is SYDVKM. The CDR3 DNA follows: TGTGCCAGCAGTTTATTCGTGCAGGGCAACTATGGCTACACCTTC. Protein: CASSLFVQGNYGYTF.

With respect to this clone: Other DNA sequences from this sample encode an identical CDR3 as well. V is TRBV5-1 and J is TRBJ2-7, with a possible D match to TRBD2 (6 bases). Trimming shortened V by 0 bases and J by 4 bases, and 11 bases separated the two germline ends. The CDR3 is made up of 14 amino acids. Germline V lookup: CDR1 SGHRS, CDR2 YFSETQ. The DNA for the CDR3 is TGCGCCAGCAGCTTGGGACTAGTAAGTTACGAGCAGTACTTC. It encodes CASSLGLVSYEQYF.

The chain has TRBV28 and TRBJ2-5, with a weak D call TRBD1 (6 bases). Germline-derived CDR1 and CDR2 are MDHEN and SYDVKM. Trimming removed 5 bases from V and 2 bases from J, with 15 bases in between. The CDR3 is 15 residues long. The CDR3 loop is CASSPLGQYQETQYF. Here the CDR3 DNA reads TGTGCCAGCAGTCCTCTAGGACAGTATCAAGAGACCCAGTACTTC.

With regard to this clone: This sample includes further DNA sequences coding for the same CDR3. This chain joins TRBV5-1 and TRBJ2-7; no firm D call. The V gene's germline CDR1 is SGHRS and CDR2 YFSETQ. The CDR3 is made up of 13 amino acids. The V and J ends lost 4 bases and 3 bases respectively, with 11 bases between them. The chain's CDR3 is CASSLGFSYEQYF. The CDR3 region has the DNA TGCGCCAGCAGCCTGGGGTTCAGCTACGAGCAGTACTTC.

The rearrangement joins TRBV5-6 to TRBJ1-6, with D perhaps matching TRBD1 (5 bases). Trimming took 4 bases from V and 5 from J, leaving 10 bases between them. There are 14 residues in the CDR3. The germline gives CDR1 SGHDT, CDR2 YYEEEE. The CDR3 nucleotides are TGTGCCAGCAGCGTCCGGGGCCATAATTCACCCCTCCACTTT. Its protein is CASSVRGHNSPLHF.

The CDR3 bases are TGTGCCAGCAGCCGCCGGGACCGAAGCACAGATACGCAGTATTTT. Amino acid sequence: CASSRRDRSTDTQYF. This chain uses TRBV11-2 with TRBJ2-3; D is tentatively TRBD1 or TRBD2 (5 bases each). Germline CDR1 reads SGHAT; CDR2 reads FQNNGV. Trimming left V 5 bases short and J 0 bases short, with 12 bases between. The CDR3 totals 15 residues.

The CDR3 DNA sequence: TGTGCCAGCAGCTTAAGACTAGCGGGAAAGTTCTTC. It specifies CASSLRLAGKFF. The chain joins TRBV11-2 to TRBJ2-1; TRBD2 aligns across 11 bases. The CDR3 has 12 amino acids. Trimming cost V 2 bases and J 14 bases; bases outside gene matches: 2. Germline-derived CDR1 and CDR2 are SGHAT and FQNNGV.